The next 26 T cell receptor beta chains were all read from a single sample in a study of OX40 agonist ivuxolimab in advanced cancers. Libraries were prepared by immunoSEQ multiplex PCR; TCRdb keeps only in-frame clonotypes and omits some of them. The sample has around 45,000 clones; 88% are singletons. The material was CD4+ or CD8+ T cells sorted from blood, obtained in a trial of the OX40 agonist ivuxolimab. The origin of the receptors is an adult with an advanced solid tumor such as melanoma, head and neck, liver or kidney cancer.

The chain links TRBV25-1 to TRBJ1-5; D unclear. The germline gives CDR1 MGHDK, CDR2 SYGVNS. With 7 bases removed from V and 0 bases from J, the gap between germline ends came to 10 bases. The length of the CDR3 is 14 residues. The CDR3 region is CASTTPYSNQPQHF. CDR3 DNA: TGTGCCAGCACTACCCCTTATAGCAATCAGCCCCAGCATTTT.

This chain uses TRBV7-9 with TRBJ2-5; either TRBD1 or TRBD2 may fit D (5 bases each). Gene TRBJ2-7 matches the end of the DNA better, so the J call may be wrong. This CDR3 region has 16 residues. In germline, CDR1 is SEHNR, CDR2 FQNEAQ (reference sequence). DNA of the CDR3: TGTGCCAGCAGCTCGACCAACCCCGGGGCCCACTACGAGCAGTACTTC. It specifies CASSSTNPGAHYEQYF.

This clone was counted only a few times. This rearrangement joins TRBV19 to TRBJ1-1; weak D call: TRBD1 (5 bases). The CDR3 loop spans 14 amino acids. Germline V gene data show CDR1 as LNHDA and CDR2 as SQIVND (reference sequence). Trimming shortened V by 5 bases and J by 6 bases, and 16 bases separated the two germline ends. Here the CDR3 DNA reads TGTGCCAGTAGTCTCGACCGAGGGGAATCTGAAGCTTTCTTT. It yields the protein CASSLDRGESEAFF.

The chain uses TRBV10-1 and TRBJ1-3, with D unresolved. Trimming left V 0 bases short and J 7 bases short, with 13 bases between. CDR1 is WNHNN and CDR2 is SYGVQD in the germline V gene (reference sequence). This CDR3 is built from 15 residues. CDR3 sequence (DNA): TGCGCCAGCAGTGAGTCGGGCAGCTTAGGGAACACCATATATTTT. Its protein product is CASSESGSLGNTIYF.

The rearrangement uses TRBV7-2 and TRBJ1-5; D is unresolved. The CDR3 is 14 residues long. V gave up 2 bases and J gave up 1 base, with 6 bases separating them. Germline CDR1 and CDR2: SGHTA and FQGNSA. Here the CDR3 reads CASSLMGSNQPQHF. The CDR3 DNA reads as TGTGCCAGCAGCTTAATGGGAAGCAATCAGCCCCAGCATTTT.

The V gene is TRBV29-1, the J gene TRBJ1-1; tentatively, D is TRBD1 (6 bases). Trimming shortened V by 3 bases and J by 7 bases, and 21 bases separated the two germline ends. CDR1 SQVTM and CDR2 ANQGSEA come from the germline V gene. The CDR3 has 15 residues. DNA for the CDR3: TGCAGCGTTGATTGGCGGGCAGTTAGAGGGGGTGAAGCTTTCTTT. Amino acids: CSVDWRAVRGGEAFF. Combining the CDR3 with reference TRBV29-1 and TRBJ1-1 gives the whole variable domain SAVISQKPSRDICQRGTSLTIQCQVDSQVTMMFWYRQQPGQSLTLIATANQGSEATYESGFVIDKFPISRPNLTFSTLTVSNMSPEDSSIYLCSVDWRAVRGGEAFFGQGTRLTVV.

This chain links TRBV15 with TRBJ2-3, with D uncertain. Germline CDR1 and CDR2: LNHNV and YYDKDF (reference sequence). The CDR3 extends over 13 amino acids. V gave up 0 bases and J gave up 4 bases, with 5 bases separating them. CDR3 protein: CATSRDNPDTQYF. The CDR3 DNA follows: TGTGCCACCAGCAGAGATAATCCAGATACGCAGTATTTT. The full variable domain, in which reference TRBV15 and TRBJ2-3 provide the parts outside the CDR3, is DAMVIQNPRYQVTQFGKPVTLSCSQTLNHNVMYWYQQKSSQAPKLLFHYYDKDFNNEADTPDNFQSRRPNTSFCFLDIRSPGLGDTAMYLCATSRDNPDTQYFGPGTRLTVL.

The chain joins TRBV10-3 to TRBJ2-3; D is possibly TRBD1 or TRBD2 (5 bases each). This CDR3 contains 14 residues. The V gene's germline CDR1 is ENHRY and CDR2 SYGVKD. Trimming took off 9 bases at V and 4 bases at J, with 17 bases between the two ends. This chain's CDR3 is CAMQRDLTADTQYF. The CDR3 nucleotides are TGTGCCATGCAACGGGACCTCACAGCAGATACGCAGTATTTT.

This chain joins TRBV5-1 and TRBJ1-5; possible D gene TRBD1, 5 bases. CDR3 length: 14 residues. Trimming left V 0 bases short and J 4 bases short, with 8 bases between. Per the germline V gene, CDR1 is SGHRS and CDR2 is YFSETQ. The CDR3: CASSLGAGNQPQHF. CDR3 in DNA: TGCGCCAGCAGCTTGGGCGCAGGGAATCAGCCCCAGCATTTT.

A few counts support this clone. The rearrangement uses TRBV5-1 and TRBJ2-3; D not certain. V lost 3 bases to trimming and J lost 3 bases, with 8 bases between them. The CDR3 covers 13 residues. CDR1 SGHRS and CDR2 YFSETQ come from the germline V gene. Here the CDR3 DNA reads TGCGCCAGCAGCTCCCCGGGTACAGATACGCAGTATTTT. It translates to CASSSPGTDTQYF.

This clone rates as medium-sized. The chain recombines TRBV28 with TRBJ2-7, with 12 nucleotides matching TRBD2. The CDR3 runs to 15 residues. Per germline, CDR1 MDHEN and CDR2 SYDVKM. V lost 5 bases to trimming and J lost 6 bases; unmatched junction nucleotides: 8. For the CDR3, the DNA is TGTGCCAGCAGTCCTTCTAGCGGGAGGGCCTTCGAGCAGTACTTC. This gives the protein CASSPSSGRAFEQYF.

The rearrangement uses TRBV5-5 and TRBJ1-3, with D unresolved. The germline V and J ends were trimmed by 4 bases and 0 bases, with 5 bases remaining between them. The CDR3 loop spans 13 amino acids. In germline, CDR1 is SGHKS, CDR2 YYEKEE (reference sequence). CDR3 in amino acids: CASSGYSGNTIYF. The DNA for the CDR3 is TGTGCCAGCAGCGGATACTCTGGAAACACCATATATTTT.

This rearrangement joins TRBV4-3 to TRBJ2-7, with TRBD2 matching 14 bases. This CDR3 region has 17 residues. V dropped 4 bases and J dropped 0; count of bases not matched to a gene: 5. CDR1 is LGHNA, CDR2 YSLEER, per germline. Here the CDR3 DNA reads TGCGCCAGCAGCCCGGGACTAGCGGGAGCTGACTCCTACGAGCAGTACTTC. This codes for CASSPGLAGADSYEQYF.

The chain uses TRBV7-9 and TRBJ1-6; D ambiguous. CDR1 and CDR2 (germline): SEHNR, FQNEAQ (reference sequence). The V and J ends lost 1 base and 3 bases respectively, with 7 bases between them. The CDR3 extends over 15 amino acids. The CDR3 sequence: CASSLDRNYNSPLHF. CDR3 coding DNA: TGTGCCAGCAGCTTAGACAGAAACTATAATTCACCCCTCCACTTT.

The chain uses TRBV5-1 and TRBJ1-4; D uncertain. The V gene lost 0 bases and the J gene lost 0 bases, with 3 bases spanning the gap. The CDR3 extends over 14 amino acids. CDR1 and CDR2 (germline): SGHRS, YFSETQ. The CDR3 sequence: CASSLVPTNEKLFF. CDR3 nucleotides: TGCGCCAGCAGCTTGGTACCAACTAATGAAAAACTGTTTTTT.

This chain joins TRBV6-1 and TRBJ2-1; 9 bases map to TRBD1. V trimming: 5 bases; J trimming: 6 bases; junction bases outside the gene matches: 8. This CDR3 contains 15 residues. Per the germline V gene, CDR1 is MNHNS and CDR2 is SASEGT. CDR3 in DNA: TGTGCCAGCAGTAGCACGGACAGGGGTCTCAATGAGCAGTTCTTC. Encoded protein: CASSSTDRGLNEQFF.

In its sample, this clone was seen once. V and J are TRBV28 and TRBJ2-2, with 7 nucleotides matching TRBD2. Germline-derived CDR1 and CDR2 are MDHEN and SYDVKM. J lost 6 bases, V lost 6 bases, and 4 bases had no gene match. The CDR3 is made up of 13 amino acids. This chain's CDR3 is CASSRLAPGELFF. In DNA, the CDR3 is TGTGCCAGCAGCCGACTAGCTCCCGGGGAGCTGTTTTTT.

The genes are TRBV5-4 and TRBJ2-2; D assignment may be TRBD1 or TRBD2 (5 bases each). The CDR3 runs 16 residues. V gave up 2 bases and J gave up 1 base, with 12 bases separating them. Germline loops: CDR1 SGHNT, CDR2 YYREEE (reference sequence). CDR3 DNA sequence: TGTGCCAGCAGCTTTGACGGGACCTGGAACACCGGGGAGCTGTTTTTT. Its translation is CASSFDGTWNTGELFF.

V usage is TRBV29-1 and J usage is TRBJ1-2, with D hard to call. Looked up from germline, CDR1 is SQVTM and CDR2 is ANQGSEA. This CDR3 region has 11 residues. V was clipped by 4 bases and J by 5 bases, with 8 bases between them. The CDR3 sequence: CSVVVNYGYTF. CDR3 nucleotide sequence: TGCAGCGTTGTTGTGAATTATGGCTACACCTTC.

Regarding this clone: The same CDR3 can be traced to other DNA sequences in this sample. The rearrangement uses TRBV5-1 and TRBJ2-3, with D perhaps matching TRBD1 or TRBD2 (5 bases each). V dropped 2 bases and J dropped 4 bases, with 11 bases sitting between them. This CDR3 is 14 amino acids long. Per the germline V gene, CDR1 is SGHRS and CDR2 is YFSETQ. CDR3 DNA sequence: TGCGCCAGCAGCTTAGGGCAGGGACCAGATACGCAGTATTTT. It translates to CASSLGQGPDTQYF.

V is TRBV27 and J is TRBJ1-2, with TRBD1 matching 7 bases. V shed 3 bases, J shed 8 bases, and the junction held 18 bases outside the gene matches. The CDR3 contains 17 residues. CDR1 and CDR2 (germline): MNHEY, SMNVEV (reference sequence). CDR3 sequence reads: CASSLTERGRQSVGYTF. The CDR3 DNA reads TGTGCCAGCAGTTTGACCGAAAGGGGGCGCCAGTCAGTCGGCTACACCTTC.

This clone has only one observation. CDR3 sequence reads: CASRTDSLNTEAFF. The DNA for the CDR3 is TGTGCCAGTAGGACGGACAGCCTGAACACTGAAGCTTTCTTT. This chain connects TRBV19 to TRBJ1-1, with a weak D call TRBD1 (6 bases). Germline V gives CDR1 LNHDA, CDR2 SQIVND (reference sequence). The CDR3 is made up of 14 amino acids. With 6 bases removed from V and 0 bases from J, the gap between germline ends came to 11 bases.

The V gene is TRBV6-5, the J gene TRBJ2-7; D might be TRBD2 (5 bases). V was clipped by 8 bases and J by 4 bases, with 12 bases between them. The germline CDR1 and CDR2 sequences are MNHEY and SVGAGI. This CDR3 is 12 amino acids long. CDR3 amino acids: CASQGSVYEQYF. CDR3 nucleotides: TGTGCCAGCCAAGGTAGCGTTTACGAGCAGTACTTC.

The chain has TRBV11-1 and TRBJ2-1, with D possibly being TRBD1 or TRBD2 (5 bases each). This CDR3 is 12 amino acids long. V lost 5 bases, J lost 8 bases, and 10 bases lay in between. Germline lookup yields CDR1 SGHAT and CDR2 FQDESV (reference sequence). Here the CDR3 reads CASSMRGYEQFF. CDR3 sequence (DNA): TGTGCCAGCAGCATGAGGGGATATGAGCAGTTCTTC. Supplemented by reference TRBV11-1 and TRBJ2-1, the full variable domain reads EAEVAQSPRYKITEKSQAVAFWCDPISGHATLYWYRQILGQGPELLVQFQDESVVDDSQLPKDRFSAERLKGVDSTLKIQPAELGDSAMYLCASSMRGYEQFFGPGTRLTVL.

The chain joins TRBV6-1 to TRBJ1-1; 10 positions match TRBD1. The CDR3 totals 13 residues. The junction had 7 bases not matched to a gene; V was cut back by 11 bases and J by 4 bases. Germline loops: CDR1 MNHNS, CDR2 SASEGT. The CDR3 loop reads CAGTGTGATEAFF. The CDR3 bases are TGTGCCGGAACCGGGACAGGGGCCACTGAAGCTTTCTTT.

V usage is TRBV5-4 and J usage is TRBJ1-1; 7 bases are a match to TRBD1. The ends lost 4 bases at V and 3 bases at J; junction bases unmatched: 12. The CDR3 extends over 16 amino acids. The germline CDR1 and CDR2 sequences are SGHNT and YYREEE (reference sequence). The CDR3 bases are TGTGCCAGCAGCCTCACAGGGGCCAGGTTCGACACTGAAGCTTTCTTT. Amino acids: CASSLTGARFDTEAFF.